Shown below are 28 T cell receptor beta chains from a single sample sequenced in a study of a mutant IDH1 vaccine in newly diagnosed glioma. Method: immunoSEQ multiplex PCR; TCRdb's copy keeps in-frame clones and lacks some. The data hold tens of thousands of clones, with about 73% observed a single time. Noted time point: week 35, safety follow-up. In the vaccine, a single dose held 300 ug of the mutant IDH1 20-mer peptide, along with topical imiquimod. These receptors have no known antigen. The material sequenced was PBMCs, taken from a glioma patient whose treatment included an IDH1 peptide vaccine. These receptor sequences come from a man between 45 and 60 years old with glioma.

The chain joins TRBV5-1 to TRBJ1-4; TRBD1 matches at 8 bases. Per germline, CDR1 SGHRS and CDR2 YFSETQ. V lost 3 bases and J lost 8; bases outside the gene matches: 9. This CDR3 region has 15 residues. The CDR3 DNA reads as TGCGCCAGCAGCTCTCATCAGGGGGCAGAAGAAAAACTGTTTTTT. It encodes CASSSHQGAEEKLFF.

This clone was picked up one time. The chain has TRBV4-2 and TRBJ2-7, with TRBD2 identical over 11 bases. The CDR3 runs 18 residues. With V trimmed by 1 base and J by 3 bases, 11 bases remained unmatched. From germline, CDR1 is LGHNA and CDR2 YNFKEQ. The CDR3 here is CASSQGPSGGPSVYEQYF. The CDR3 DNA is TGTGCCAGCAGCCAAGGTCCTAGCGGGGGGCCTTCAGTCTACGAGCAGTACTTC.

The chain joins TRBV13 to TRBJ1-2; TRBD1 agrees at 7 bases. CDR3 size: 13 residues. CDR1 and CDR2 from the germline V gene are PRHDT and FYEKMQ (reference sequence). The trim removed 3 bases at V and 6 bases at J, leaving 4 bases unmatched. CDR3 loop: CASSFGQGDGYTF. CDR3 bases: TGTGCCAGCAGCTTCGGGCAGGGGGATGGCTACACCTTC.

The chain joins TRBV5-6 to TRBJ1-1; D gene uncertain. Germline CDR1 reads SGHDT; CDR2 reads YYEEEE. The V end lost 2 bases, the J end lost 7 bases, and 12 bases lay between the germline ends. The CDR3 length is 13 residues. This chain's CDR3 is CASSFFSGGEAFF. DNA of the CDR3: TGTGCCAGCAGCTTCTTCTCTGGAGGTGAAGCTTTCTTT.

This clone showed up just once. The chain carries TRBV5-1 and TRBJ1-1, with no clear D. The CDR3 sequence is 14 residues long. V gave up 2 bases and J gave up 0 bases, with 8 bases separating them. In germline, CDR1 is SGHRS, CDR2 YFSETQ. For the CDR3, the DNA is TGCGCCAGCAGCTTTTCAGGACTGAACACTGAAGCTTTCTTT. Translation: CASSFSGLNTEAFF.

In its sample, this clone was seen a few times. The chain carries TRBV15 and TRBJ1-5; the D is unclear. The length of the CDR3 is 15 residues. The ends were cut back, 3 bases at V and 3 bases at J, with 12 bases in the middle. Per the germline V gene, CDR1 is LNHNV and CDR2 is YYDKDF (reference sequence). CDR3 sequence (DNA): TGTGCCACCAGCAGGGGCCCCAACCACAATCAGCCCCAGCATTTT. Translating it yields CATSRGPNHNQPQHF.

The CDR3 region has the DNA TGTGCCAGCAGTTCCCTCGACAGGTTCAATCAGCCCCAGCATTTT. Translation gives CASSSLDRFNQPQHF. The rearrangement joins TRBV2 to TRBJ1-5; possibly TRBD1 for D (6 bases). This CDR3 region has 15 residues. Germline V gene sequence: CDR1 SNHLY, CDR2 FYNNEI. With 5 bases removed from V and 3 bases from J, the gap between germline ends came to 14 bases.

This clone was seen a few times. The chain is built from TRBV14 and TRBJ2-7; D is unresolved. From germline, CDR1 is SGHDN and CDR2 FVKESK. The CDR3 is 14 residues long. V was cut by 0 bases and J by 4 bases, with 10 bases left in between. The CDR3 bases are TGTGCCAGCAGCCAAGATTACGGGTATTACGAGCAGTACTTC. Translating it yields CASSQDYGYYEQYF. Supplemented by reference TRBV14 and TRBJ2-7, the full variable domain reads EAGVTQFPSHSVIEKGQTVTLRCDPISGHDNLYWYRRVMGKEIKFLLHFVKESKQDESGMPNNRFLAERTGGTYSTLKVQPAELEDSGVYFCASSQDYGYYEQYFGPGTRLTVT.

This CDR3 is CASRTQGRVTEAFF. The CDR3, as DNA: TGTGCCAGTAGGACTCAGGGGCGGGTGACTGAAGCTTTCTTT. The chain is built from TRBV19 and TRBJ1-1; TRBD1 is a possible D gene (6 bases). V was cut by 6 bases and J by 5 bases, with 16 bases left in between. Germline V gene data show CDR1 as LNHDA and CDR2 as SQIVND (reference sequence). This CDR3 contains 14 residues.

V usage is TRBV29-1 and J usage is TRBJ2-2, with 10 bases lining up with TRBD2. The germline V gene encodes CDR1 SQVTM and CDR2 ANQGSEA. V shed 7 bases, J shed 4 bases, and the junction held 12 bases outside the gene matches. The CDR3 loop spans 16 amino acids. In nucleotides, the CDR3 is TGCAGCGCCAGTCCGCTAGCGGGGGTTGGCACCGGGGAGCTGTTTTTT. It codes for CSASPLAGVGTGELFF.

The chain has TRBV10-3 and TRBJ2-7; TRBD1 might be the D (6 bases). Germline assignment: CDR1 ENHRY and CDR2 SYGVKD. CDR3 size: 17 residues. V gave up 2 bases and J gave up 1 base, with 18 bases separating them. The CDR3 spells CAISEPTGLGGSYEQYF. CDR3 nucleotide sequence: TGTGCCATCAGTGAGCCTACAGGGCTAGGGGGATCCTACGAGCAGTACTTC.

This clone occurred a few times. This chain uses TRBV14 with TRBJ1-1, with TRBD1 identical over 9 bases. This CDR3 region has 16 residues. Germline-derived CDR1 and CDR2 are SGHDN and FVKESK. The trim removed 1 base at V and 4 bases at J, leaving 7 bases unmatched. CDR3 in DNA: TGTGCCAGCAGCCAAGCCGGGACAGGGAGCCTCACTGAAGCTTTCTTT. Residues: CASSQAGTGSLTEAFF.

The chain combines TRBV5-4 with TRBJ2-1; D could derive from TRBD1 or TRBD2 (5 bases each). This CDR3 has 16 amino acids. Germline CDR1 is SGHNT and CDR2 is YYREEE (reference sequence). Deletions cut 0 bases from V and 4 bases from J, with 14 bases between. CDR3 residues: CASSLVDGTVYNEQFF. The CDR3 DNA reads TGTGCCAGCAGCTTGGTAGACGGGACGGTTTACAATGAGCAGTTCTTC.

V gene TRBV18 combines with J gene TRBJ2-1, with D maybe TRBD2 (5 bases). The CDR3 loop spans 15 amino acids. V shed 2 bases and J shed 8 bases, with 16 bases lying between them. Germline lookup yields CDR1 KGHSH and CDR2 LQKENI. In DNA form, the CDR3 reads TGTGCCAGCTCACCATCGGGGTCCGGCGGCGATGAGCAGTTCTTC. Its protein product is CASSPSGSGGDEQFF.

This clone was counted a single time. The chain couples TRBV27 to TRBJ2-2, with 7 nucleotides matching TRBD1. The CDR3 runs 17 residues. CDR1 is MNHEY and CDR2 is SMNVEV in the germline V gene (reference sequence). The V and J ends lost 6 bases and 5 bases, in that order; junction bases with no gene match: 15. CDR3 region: CASSSFPGTEKTGELFF. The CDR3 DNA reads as TGTGCCAGCAGCTCCTTTCCCGGGACAGAGAAGACCGGGGAGCTGTTTTTT.

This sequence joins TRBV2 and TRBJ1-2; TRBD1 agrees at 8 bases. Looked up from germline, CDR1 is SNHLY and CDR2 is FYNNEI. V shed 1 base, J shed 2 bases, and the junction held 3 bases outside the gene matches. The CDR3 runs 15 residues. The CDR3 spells CASSEDRGSNYGYTF. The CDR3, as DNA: TGTGCCAGCAGTGAAGACAGGGGGTCAAACTATGGCTACACCTTC.

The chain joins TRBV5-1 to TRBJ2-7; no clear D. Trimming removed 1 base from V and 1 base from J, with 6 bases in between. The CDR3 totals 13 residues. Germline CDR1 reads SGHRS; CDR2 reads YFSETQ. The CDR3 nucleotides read TGCGCCAGCAGCTTGCCGGAGTCCTACGAGCAGTACTTC. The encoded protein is CASSLPESYEQYF.

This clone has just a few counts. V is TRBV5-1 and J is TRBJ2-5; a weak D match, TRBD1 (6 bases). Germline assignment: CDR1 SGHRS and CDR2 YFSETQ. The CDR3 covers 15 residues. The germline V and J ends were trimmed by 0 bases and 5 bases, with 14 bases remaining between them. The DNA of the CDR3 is TGCGCCAGCAGCTTGGAGACAGGCTCGCGGGAGACCCAGTACTTC. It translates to CASSLETGSRETQYF.

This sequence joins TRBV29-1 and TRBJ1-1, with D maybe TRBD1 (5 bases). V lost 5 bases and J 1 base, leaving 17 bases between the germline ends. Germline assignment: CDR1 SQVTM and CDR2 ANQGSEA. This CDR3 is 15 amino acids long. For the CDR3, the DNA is TGCAGCGTTCCCCCCTGGGACGGATCGAACACTGAAGCTTTCTTT. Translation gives CSVPPWDGSNTEAFF.

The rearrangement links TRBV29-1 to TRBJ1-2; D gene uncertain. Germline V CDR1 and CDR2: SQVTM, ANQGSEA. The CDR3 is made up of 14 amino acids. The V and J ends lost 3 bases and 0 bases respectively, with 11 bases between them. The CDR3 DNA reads TGCAGCGTTGACAGGTCCGCCTCTAACTATGGCTACACCTTC. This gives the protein CSVDRSASNYGYTF.

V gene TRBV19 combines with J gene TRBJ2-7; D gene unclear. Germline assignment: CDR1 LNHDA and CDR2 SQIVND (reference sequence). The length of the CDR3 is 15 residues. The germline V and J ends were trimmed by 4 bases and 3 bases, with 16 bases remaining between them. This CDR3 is CASSTTLLLDYEQYF. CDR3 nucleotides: TGTGCCAGTAGTACGACCCTCCTCCTAGACTACGAGCAGTACTTC.

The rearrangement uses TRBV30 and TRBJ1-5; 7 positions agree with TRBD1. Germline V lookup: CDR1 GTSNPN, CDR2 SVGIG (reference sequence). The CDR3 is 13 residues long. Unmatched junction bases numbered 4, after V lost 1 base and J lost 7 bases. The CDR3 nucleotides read TGTGCCTGGAGTGCCAGGGGGGGACAGCCCCAGCATTTT. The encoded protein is CAWSARGGQPQHF. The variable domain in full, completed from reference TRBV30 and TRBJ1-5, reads SQTIHQWPATLVQPVGSPLSLECTVEGTSNPNLYWYRQAAGRGLQLLFYSVGIGQISSEVPQNLSASRPQDRQFILSSKKLLLSDSGFYLCAWSARGGQPQHFGDGTRLSIL.

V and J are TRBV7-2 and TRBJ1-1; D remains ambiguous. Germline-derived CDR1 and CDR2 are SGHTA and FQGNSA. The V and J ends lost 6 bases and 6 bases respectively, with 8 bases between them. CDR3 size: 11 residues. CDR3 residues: CASRGWAEAFF. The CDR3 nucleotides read TGTGCCAGCAGGGGGTGGGCTGAAGCTTTCTTT.

DNA of the CDR3: TGTGCCAGCAGTTCGGGGACTGCTCTGGGGAGCTATGGCTACACCTTC. This sequence encodes CASSSGTALGSYGYTF. The gene calls are TRBV27 and TRBJ1-2; D possibly corresponds to TRBD1 (5 bases). Germline CDR1 and CDR2: MNHEY and SMNVEV (reference sequence). The length of the CDR3 is 16 residues. Deletions cut 4 bases from V and 4 bases from J, with 19 bases between.

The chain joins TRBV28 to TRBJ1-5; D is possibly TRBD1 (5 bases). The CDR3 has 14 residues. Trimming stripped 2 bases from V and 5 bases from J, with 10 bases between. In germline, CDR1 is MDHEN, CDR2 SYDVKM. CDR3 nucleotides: TGTGCCAGCAGTTTAGGGGCCTCCTATCAGCCCCAGCATTTT. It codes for CASSLGASYQPQHF.

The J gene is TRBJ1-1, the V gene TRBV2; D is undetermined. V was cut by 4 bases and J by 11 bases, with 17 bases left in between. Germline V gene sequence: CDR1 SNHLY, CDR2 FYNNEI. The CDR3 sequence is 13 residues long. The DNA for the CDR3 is TGTGCCAGCAGTGTCGGGCAAGAACCGGGGGCTTTCTTT. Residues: CASSVGQEPGAFF.

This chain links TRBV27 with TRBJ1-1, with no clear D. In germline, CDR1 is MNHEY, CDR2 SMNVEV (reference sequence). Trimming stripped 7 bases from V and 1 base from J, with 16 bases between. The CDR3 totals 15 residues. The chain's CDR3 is CASKRGRAGNTEAFF. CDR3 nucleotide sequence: TGTGCCAGCAAGAGAGGACGCGCGGGGAACACTGAAGCTTTCTTT.

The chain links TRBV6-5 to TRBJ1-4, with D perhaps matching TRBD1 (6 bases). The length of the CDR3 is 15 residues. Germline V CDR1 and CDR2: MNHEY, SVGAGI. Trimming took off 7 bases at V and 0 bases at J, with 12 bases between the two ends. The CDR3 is CASTTKGATNEKLFF. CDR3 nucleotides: TGTGCCAGCACTACTAAGGGGGCAACTAATGAAAAACTGTTTTTT.